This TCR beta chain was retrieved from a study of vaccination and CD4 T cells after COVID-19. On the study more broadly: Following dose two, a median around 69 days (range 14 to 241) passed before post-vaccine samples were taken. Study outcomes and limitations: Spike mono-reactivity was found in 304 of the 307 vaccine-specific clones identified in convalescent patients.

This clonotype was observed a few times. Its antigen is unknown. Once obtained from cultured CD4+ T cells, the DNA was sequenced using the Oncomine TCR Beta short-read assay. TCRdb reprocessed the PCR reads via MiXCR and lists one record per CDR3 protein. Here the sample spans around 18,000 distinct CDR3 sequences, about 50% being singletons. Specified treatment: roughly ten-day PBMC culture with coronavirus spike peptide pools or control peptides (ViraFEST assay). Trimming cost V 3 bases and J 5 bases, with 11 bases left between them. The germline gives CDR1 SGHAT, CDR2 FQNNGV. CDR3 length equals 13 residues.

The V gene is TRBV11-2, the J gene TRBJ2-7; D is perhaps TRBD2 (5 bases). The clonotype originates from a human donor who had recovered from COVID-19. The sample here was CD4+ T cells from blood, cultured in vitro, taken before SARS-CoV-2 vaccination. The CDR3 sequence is CASSLEEVNEQYF. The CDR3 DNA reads TGTGCCAGCAGCTTGGAGGAGGTAAACGAGCAGTACTTC.